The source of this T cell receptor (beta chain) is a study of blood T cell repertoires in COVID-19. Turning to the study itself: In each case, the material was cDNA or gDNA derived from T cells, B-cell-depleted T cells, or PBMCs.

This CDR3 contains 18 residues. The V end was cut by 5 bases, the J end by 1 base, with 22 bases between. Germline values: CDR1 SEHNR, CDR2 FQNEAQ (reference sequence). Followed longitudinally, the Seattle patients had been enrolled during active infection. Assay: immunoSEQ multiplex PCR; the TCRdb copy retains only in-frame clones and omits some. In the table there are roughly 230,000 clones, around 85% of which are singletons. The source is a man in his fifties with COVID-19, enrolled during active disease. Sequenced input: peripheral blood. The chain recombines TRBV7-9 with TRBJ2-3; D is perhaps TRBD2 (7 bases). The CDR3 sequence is CASSLNLGGHLRTDTQYF. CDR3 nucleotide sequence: TGTGCCAGCAGCCTAAATCTCGGGGGGCACCTCCGCACAGATACGCAGTATTTT.